The entry below describes one T cell receptor (beta chain). This clonotype has only a few counts. Which antigen it targets is not known. The record has no base qualities; no much larger clone is one base away. Systemically healthy Caucasian individuals from Russia, 35 to 40 in total and aged roughly 6 to 100 years, were included as donors. Around 9.7 milliliters of peripheral blood were collected from each donor into EDTA-treated Vacutainer tubes. PBMCs were isolated by Ficoll-Paque density-gradient centrifugation, with at least 7 million obtained per sample. Total RNA was extracted from PBMCs with Trizol reagent, with at least 6 micrograms obtained per sample. For every donor, flow cytometry on a PBMC aliquot measured the percentage of naive CD45RAhigh/CD27high T cells. V is trimmed back by 4 bases and J by 9 bases, and the junction contains 11 bases that no gene match accounts for. Including the terminal cysteine and phenylalanine, the CDR3 comprises 15 residues. The entry retains the CDR3 DNA only, 45 bases that are in frame from base 1. CDR1 and CDR2 (SEHNR, FQNEAQ) derive from the germline V gene (reference sequence).

This entry belongs to a study of blood T cells in healthy people across ages (dated by TCRdb to the mid-2010s). With respect to the entire study: Template switching captured roughly one uniquely barcoded TCR beta cDNA molecule per two T cells in model experiments. To track age-related changes in TCR beta repertoire diversity, the study relied on deep sequencing normalized with unique cDNA molecular identifiers. Donors were grouped into four age groups: young (average approximately 16 years), middle-aged (roughly 37), aged (about 60) and long-lived (around 80). To avoid experimental bias, donors of different ages were randomly spread across the sequencing lanes. Using the same blood draw, the study looked at two additional independent replicas of 1 million unique cDNA reads for two donors, one aged 18 to 30 and the other aged 80 or older.

Study-wide conclusions, independent of this receptor: The CMV infection status of donors was not known, potentially confounding age-related changes in expanded clonotypes. Compared with the aged group, the long-lived group had more naive CD4+ T cells, fewer expanded clones and increased TCR diversity, a pattern suggesting age selection. Since profiling was done on bulk unsorted PBMCs, naive and antigen-experienced compartments could not be conclusively compared. Estimates of total diversity based on one million sequenced T cells were regarded as lower bounds and as underestimates. There was a strong correlation between observed TCR beta diversity and the percentage of naive T cells measured by flow cytometry. As age increased, observed TCR beta diversity per million T cells dropped in a roughly linear way, and a significant reduction was already evident by age 40.

The library came from 5' RACE. TCRdb records Illumina HiSeq 2500 as the sequencer. The second PCR ran for about 6 to 12 cycles and used a J-beta primer mix along with a sample-barcoded 5' primer. A template-switch 5' adaptor carrying 12 random nucleotides introduced a unique molecular identifier onto each TCR beta cDNA molecule. Each sample yielded at least 3 million CDR3-containing paired-end reads. First-strand cDNA synthesis was performed from all RNA using the Mint cDNA synthesis kit, with priming by a TRBC-specific oligonucleotide. All cDNA was treated with uracil-DNA glycosylase and then went through a first 18-cycle PCR with the universal primers M1SS and BC2_uni_R. On the study's bioinformatics: Each sample was normalized by randomly selecting 1 million high-quality reads, each carrying a distinct molecular identifier. Reads with shared molecular identifiers were discarded instead of being binned into consensus sequences. MiTCR, run with a Q25 quality threshold and the strictest error-elimination algorithm, handled CDR3 identification, clonotype clustering and error correction. A nonparametric unseen species model with Euler transformation was used to estimate a lower bound on total TCR beta diversity. Starting from the raw public reads, TCRdb applied fastp trimming at Q25, assembled clones with MiXCR and retained in-frame beta chains. Entries are consolidated by CDR3 protein sequence, retaining the most common genes and DNA. These V and J calls are TCRdb output, not the study's own analysis. This sample lists approximately 1,100,000 distinct CDR3 sequences; under 45% were detected once. 15% to 20% of the sample lies in the top ten.

In this chain, TRBV7-9 is recombined with TRBJ2-1, with 8 bases in between that match TRBD2. This receptor was obtained from a woman aged 60-75 years in good health. The sequenced sample was blood. The CDR3 here reads CASSSGTRTIPEQFF. The DNA reads TGTGCCAGCAGCTCGGGGACTAGAACTATACCTGAGCAGTTCTTC.